The present T cell receptor beta chain was sequenced within a study of cytomegalovirus exposure and HLA in healthy donors. 13 Jbeta primers and 60 Vbeta primers were used for the PCR. Sequencing was performed with immunoSEQ multiplex PCR; in TCRdb, only in-frame clones are kept and a portion is missing. The sample consists of approximately 200,000 clones, around 80% of them appearing once. This clone was observed a handful of times. Trimming took off 10 bases at V and 7 bases at J, with 14 bases between the two ends. The CDR3 has 13 residues. The germline CDR1 and CDR2 sequences are MNHNS and SASEGT. This TCR derives from a woman aged 18-29 years in good health and CMV-seropositive. Sequenced material: PBMCs. The V and J genes are TRBV6-1 and TRBJ1-6, with D possibly being TRBD1 (6 bases). The CDR3 is CATLWDINSPLHF. In nucleotides, the CDR3 is TGTGCCACCTTATGGGACATCAATTCACCCCTCCACTTT.